This T cell receptor beta chain was identified during a study of vaccination effects on CD4 cells after COVID-19. The CDR3 runs to 15 residues. V was clipped by 5 bases and J by 3 bases, with 15 bases between them. The germline gives CDR1 SGHAT, CDR2 FQNNGV. Regarding this clone: The antigen is not known.

The assay was immunoSEQ multiplex PCR, and TCRdb's table has in-frame clones only and misses some. The data show about 27,000 clones, 83% seen once. ViraFEST assay sequencing came after antigen-specific CD4+ T cells were expanded with viral peptide pools. Researchers isolated CD4+ T cells once around 11 days of culture had elapsed. Vaccine administered to participants consisted of two doses of either BNT162b2 or mRNA-1273. General study results and limits: Marked clonal contraction was seen late after vaccination (in both infection- and vaccine-induced clones).

The rearrangement joins TRBV11-2 to TRBJ2-3; possibly TRBD2 for D (5 bases). The material sequenced was CD4+ T cells from PBMCs cultured with HCoV-NL63 spike peptides, taken after COVID-19 vaccination. The clonotype comes from a human donor who received a COVID-19 vaccine. Some clones in this sample may be carry-over from other donors' samples. The CDR3 sequence is CASSPLGVSTDTQYF. The CDR3 coding sequence is TGTGCCAGCAGCCCGCTGGGAGTCAGTACAGATACGCAGTATTTT.